The 11 T cell receptor beta chains reported below all come from one sample, sequenced in a study of blood T cell repertoires in COVID-19 (dated by TCRdb to 2020 to 2022). The method behind the library was the immunoSEQ multiplex PCR assay. TCRdb limited this immuneACCESS table to in-frame rearrangements with V and J called. A share of clones is missing; checked studies link under half to unresolved V genes, and the rest is unexplained. Recorded for this sample are about 440,000 clones; approximately 90% of them occurred a single time. Around 1.8% of the sample belongs to the ten largest clones. Sequencing was performed on PBMCs or T cells enriched from blood (not recorded which). The source of these receptors is a woman aged 18-29 years with acute COVID-19.

A remark on this clone: This sample also contains other DNA sequences that code for the same CDR3. The gene calls are TRBV12-3 or TRBV12-4 and TRBJ2-3; TRBD2 agrees at 10 bases. The CDR3 spans 13 residues. The V segment lost 6 bases and the J segment 4 bases; nucleotides outside the gene matches: 1. For the CDR3, the DNA is TGTGCCAGCAGCCTAGCGGGGGCAGATACGCAGTATTTT. It specifies CASSLAGADTQYF.

The rearrangement joins TRBV18 to TRBJ1-1; no firm D call. From germline, CDR1 is KGHSH and CDR2 LQKENI. The CDR3 contains 13 residues. V was pared by 5 bases and J by 1 base, with 8 bases between. CDR3 protein: CASSLLENTEAFF. CDR3 coding DNA: TGTGCCAGCTCATTATTAGAGAACACTGAAGCTTTCTTT.

The chain has TRBV20-1 and TRBJ2-1, with D unresolved. Trimming shortened V by 3 bases and J by 7 bases, and 10 bases separated the two germline ends. Germline assignment: CDR1 DFQATT and CDR2 SNEGSKA (reference sequence). CDR3 size: 12 residues. DNA of the CDR3: TGCAGTGCTAGTCCCCTAGTAAATGAGCAGTTCTTC. Protein product: CSASPLVNEQFF.

V is TRBV19 and J is TRBJ1-1; the D is unclear. V dropped 6 bases and J dropped 1 base, with 21 bases sitting between them. Germline CDR1 is LNHDA and CDR2 is SQIVND (reference sequence). The CDR3 spans 17 residues. CDR3 residues: CASSTDLSARRNTEAFF. The CDR3 nucleotides are TGTGCCAGTAGCACCGATCTTTCCGCCAGAAGGAACACTGAAGCTTTCTTT.

The V and J genes are TRBV2 and TRBJ2-7; a weak D match, TRBD1 (5 bases). The CDR3 has 14 amino acids. V lost 8 bases to trimming and J lost 0 bases, with 14 bases between them. From germline, CDR1 is SNHLY and CDR2 FYNNEI. The CDR3 spells CASVNGALSYEQYF. CDR3 nucleotide sequence: TGTGCCAGCGTGAATGGGGCCCTCTCCTACGAGCAGTACTTC. The variable domain in full, completed from reference TRBV2 and TRBJ2-7, reads EPEVTQTPSHQVTQMGQEVILRCVPISNHLYFYWYRQILGQKVEFLVSFYNNEISEKSEIFDDQFSVERPDGSNFTLKIRSTKLEDSAMYFCASVNGALSYEQYFGPGTRLTVT.

This clone was counted only a few times. This chain uses TRBV4-3 with TRBJ2-2; 8 bases are a match to TRBD2. The germline CDR1 and CDR2 sequences are LGHNA and YSLEER. CDR3 length: 16 amino acids. The V and J ends lost 3 bases and 1 base, in that order; junction bases with no gene match: 4. The CDR3 region is CASSQSGTRNTGELFF. DNA of the CDR3: TGCGCCAGCAGCCAGTCCGGGACTAGGAACACCGGGGAGCTGTTTTTT.

The chain uses TRBV7-3 and TRBJ2-1; D ambiguous. Per the germline V gene, CDR1 is SGHTA and CDR2 is FQGTGA. The CDR3 has 15 residues. V lost 1 base, J lost 0 bases, and 7 bases lay in between. The CDR3 sequence: CASSLKQSSYNEQFF. The CDR3 bases are TGTGCCAGCAGCTTAAAACAGAGCTCCTACAATGAGCAGTTCTTC.

The chain combines TRBV7-6 with TRBJ2-1, with 11 nucleotides matching TRBD2. This CDR3 is built from 16 residues. The ends lost 1 base at V and 3 bases at J; junction bases unmatched: 2. The germline V gene has CDR1 SGHVS and CDR2 FNYEAQ. In nucleotides, the CDR3 is TGTGCCAGCAGCTTAGGTGGGACTAGCGGCTACAATGAGCAGTTCTTC. It specifies CASSLGGTSGYNEQFF.

The chain couples TRBV11-2 to TRBJ1-5, with a tentative D call TRBD1 (6 bases). The CDR3 totals 16 residues. V was clipped by 5 bases and J by 3 bases, with 17 bases between them. From germline, CDR1 is SGHAT and CDR2 FQNNGV. The DNA for the CDR3 is TGTGCCAGCAGCGAACAGGGTAAGGGGGACAATCAGCCCCAGCATTTT. It encodes CASSEQGKGDNQPQHF.

The V call is TRBV6-6, the J call TRBJ1-3; D is unresolved. CDR1 MNHNY and CDR2 SVGAGI come from the germline V gene (reference sequence). Trimming removed 6 bases at V and 4 bases at J, with 10 bases between. The CDR3 length is 13 residues. The CDR3 DNA reads TGTGCCAGCAGCTCCGGGAGGGGAAACACCATATATTTT. Translation gives CASSSGRGNTIYF.

This chain joins TRBV18 and TRBJ2-2; the D gene is possibly TRBD1 (6 bases). The germline V gene has CDR1 KGHSH and CDR2 LQKENI. The CDR3 runs to 16 residues. Trimming left V 0 bases short and J 2 bases short, with 10 bases between. The CDR3 here is CASSPPTGHNTGELFF. In DNA, the CDR3 is TGTGCCAGCTCACCACCAACAGGGCATAACACCGGGGAGCTGTTTTTT.